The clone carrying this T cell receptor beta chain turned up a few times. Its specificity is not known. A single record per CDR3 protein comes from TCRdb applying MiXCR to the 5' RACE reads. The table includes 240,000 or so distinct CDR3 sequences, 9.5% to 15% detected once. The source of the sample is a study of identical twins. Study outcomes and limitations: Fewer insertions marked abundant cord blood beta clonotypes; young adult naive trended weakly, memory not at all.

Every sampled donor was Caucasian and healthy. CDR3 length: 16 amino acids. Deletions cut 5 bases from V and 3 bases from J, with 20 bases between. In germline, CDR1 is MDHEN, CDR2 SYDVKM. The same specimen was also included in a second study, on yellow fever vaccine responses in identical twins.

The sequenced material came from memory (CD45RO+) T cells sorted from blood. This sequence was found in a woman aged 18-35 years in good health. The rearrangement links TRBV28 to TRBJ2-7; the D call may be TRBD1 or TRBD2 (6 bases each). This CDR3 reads CASSQTRGLGFYEQYF. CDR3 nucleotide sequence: TGTGCCAGCAGTCAGACCAGGGGACTCGGATTCTACGAGCAGTACTTC.